A selection of T cell receptor beta chains follows, all from one sample in a study of blood T cell repertoires in COVID-19. TCRdb's table, derived via immunoSEQ multiplex PCR, lists solely in-frame clones and lacks some. Of 140,000 or so clones in the sample, roughly 86% were seen once. The sequenced sample consisted of peripheral blood. These receptors were taken from a woman between 50 and 59 years old with acute or convalescent COVID-19. The CDR3 runs from the conserved cysteine through the conserved F or W. The order of the fields is V gene, J gene, clone size, CDR3 protein. Not all rows give a size; the values are once, few, many and, for expanded clones, a class.

V gene: TRBV10-2; J gene: TRBJ1-1; clone size: NA; CDR3 protein: CASSEDTRGTEAFF
V gene: TRBV19; J gene: TRBJ2-7; clone size: NA; CDR3 protein: CASRALAGPTYEQYF
V gene: TRBV5-1; J gene: TRBJ2-1; clone size: NA; CDR3 protein: CASSPRRTSGSSYNEQFF
V gene: TRBV27; J gene: TRBJ2-3; clone size: NA; CDR3 protein: CASFPSGRAPDTQYF
V gene: TRBV18; J gene: TRBJ1-5; clone size: NA; CDR3 protein: CASSPPRQGGNNQPQHF
V gene: TRBV6-1; J gene: TRBJ1-1; clone size: NA; CDR3 protein: CASSEAPGSTEAFF
V gene: TRBV27; J gene: TRBJ1-2; clone size: once; CDR3 protein: CASSFQSGIDGYTF
V gene: TRBV7-2; J gene: TRBJ1-5; clone size: few; CDR3 protein: CASSLDGTEHQPQHF
V gene: TRBV9; J gene: TRBJ1-2; clone size: NA; CDR3 protein: CASSETGNGYTF
V gene: TRBV9; J gene: TRBJ2-1; clone size: NA; CDR3 protein: CASSVGQGTYNEQFF